The 9 T cell receptor beta chains presented below share a single source sample, sequenced in a study of T cells in Graves' hyperthyroidism and ophthalmopathy. Using RNA transcripts as the source, TCR beta CDR3 regions were amplified. HTBI primers drove first-round RT-PCR of the TCR CDR3. Each CDR3 protein is one row after TCRdb ran MiXCR on the multiplex PCR reads. The sample carries 500,000 to 650,000 distinct CDR3 sequences, about 14% recorded once. Sequencing was carried out using blood. The receptors derive from a woman in her thirties or forties with Graves' hyperthyroidism.

This clonotype was detected ten times or more. The gene calls are TRBV5-1 and TRBJ2-1, with TRBD2 matching over 11 bases. Unmatched junction bases numbered 6, after V lost 5 bases and J lost 5 bases. Germline lookup yields CDR1 SGHRS and CDR2 YFSETQ. The CDR3 loop spans 15 amino acids. This chain's CDR3 is CASSPSGGTNNEQFF. The CDR3 coding sequence is TGCGCCAGCAGTCCTAGCGGGGGGACAAACAATGAGCAGTTCTTC.

This clonotype was recorded at least ten times. The CDR3 nucleotides are TGCGCCAGCAGCGTGTCCAACTCCTACGAGCAGTACTTC. This gives the protein CASSVSNSYEQYF. The V gene is TRBV5-1, the J gene TRBJ2-7, with D uncertain. Deletions cut 4 bases from V and 0 bases from J, with 8 bases between. The CDR3 sequence is 13 residues long. Germline V gene lookup returns CDR1 SGHRS and CDR2 YFSETQ.

The sample holds many counts of this clonotype. The chain recombines TRBV28 with TRBJ2-3, with unresolved D. V lost 5 bases to trimming and J lost 0 bases, with 6 bases between them. Germline V gene sequence: CDR1 MDHEN, CDR2 SYDVKM. This CDR3 is 13 amino acids long. In nucleotides, the CDR3 is TGTGCCAGCAGTGACACTAGCACAGATACGCAGTATTTT. It yields the protein CASSDTSTDTQYF. The full variable domain, in which reference TRBV28 and TRBJ2-3 provide the parts outside the CDR3, is DVKVTQSSRYLVKRTGEKVFLECVQDMDHENMFWYRQDPGLGLRLIYFSYDVKMKEKGDIPEGYSVSREKKERFSLILESASTNQTSMYLCASSDTSTDTQYFGPGTRLTVL.

The chain joins TRBV18 to TRBJ2-5; the match to TRBD2 covers 12 bases. V was pared by 4 bases and J by 1 base, with 4 bases of the junction left unmatched. The CDR3 runs 16 residues. Germline CDR1 KGHSH, CDR2 LQKENI. Written as DNA, the CDR3 is TGTGCCAGCTCACGGACGGGACTAGCGGGCCAAGAGACCCAGTACTTC. Translated, it gives CASSRTGLAGQETQYF.

The sample holds many counts of this clonotype. The rearrangement joins TRBV28 to TRBJ2-2, with D uncertain. Trimming took 5 bases from V and 2 from J, leaving 9 bases between them. This CDR3 is built from 14 residues. The germline gives CDR1 MDHEN, CDR2 SYDVKM. This CDR3 is CASSPPQNTGELFF. CDR3 sequence (DNA): TGTGCCAGCAGTCCACCCCAAAACACCGGGGAGCTGTTTTTT.

This clonotype has more than one count but fewer than ten. The genes are TRBV6-1 and TRBJ2-7; 7 bases match TRBD2. The CDR3 has 15 residues. The V gene end was trimmed by 5 bases and the J gene end by 0 bases; junction bases not matched to a gene: 7. Per the germline V gene, CDR1 is MNHNS and CDR2 is SASEGT. The CDR3 is CASSSSGTYSYEQYF. Here the CDR3 DNA reads TGTGCCAGCAGTAGCAGCGGGACCTACTCCTACGAGCAGTACTTC.

The rearrangement links TRBV19 to TRBJ1-1; unclear D gene. The CDR3 has 13 amino acids. Germline V CDR1 and CDR2: LNHDA, SQIVND (reference sequence). Trimming shortened V by 9 bases and J by 1 base, and 12 bases separated the two germline ends. The chain's CDR3 is CASSEYRNTEAFF. CDR3 nucleotides: TGTGCCAGCTCGGAGTACCGGAACACTGAAGCTTTCTTT.

The chain carries TRBV7-2 and TRBJ2-5; 14 positions agree with TRBD2. J lost 7 bases, V lost 1 base, and 11 bases had no gene match. The CDR3 extends over 18 amino acids. Germline V gives CDR1 SGHTA, CDR2 FQGNSA. In nucleotides, the CDR3 is TGTGCCAGCAGCTTAGACCTTGCGACTAGCGGGAGGGGCGGGACCCAGTACTTC. Translating gives CASSLDLATSGRGGTQYF.

This clonotype was seen ten or more times. The rearrangement uses TRBV5-8 and TRBJ1-1; D unresolved. The CDR3 runs to 11 residues. The germline gives CDR1 SGHTS, CDR2 YDEGEE. V was clipped by 4 bases and J by 5 bases, with 6 bases between them. This chain's CDR3 is CASSPMTEAFF. The CDR3 region has the DNA TGTGCCAGCAGCCCGATGACTGAAGCTTTCTTT.